The rows below give T cell receptor beta chains drawn from one sample of a study of blood T cell repertoires in COVID-19. TCRdb's table, derived via immunoSEQ multiplex PCR, lists solely in-frame clones and lacks some. The sample lists around 60,000 clones, about 85% occurring once. Specimen: peripheral blood. These TCRs come from a woman older than 75 with acute or convalescent COVID-19. The conserved cysteine and the conserved F or W are not part of the CDR3 here.

v_call	cdr3_length	cdr3_aa
TRBV5-6	13	ASSLLSSRGNTIY
TRBV7-2	13	ASSLETSGEREQY
TRBV11-2	14	ASKYRRGLEGETQY
TRBV7-3	11	ASSLEYSYEQY
TRBV3-1/TRBV3-2	14	ASSPNWAGAVDTQY
TRBV19	11	ASSTGGTDTQY
TRBV19	11	ASRGSRDNEQF
TRBV3-1/TRBV3-2	9	ASSHREREF
TRBV7-9	13	ASAPAGMLGGELF
TRBV5-6	15	ASSLRGESGVNTEAF
TRBV28	13	ASSFPPGGGSGYT
TRBV28	12	ASSSFGGLYEQY
TRBV29-1	10	SVSRVNYGYT
TRBV7-9	11	ASSPGQITEAF